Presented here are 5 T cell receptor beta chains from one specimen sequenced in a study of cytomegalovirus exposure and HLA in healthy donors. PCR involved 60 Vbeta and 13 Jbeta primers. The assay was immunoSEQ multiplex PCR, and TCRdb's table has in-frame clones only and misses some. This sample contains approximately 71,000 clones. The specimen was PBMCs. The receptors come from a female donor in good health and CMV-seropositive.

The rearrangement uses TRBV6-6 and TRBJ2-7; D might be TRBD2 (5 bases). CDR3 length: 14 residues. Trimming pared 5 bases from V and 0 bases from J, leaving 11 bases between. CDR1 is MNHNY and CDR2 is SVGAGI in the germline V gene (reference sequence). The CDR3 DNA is TGTGCCAGCAGTCCCAGACTAAGCTCCTACGAGCAGTACTTC. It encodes CASSPRLSSYEQYF.

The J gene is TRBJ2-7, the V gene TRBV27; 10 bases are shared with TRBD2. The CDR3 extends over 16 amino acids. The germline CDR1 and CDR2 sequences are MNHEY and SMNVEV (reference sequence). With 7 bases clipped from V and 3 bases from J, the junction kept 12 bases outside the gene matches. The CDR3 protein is CASTRTSGRRIYEQYF. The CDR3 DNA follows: TGTGCCAGCACTAGGACTAGCGGTAGAAGAATCTACGAGCAGTACTTC.

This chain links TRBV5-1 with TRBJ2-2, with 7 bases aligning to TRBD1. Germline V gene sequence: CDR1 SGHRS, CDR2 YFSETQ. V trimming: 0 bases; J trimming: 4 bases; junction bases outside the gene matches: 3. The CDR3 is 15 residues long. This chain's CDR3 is CASSLGAGGTGELFF. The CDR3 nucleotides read TGCGCCAGCAGCTTGGGTGCAGGGGGCACCGGGGAGCTGTTTTTT.

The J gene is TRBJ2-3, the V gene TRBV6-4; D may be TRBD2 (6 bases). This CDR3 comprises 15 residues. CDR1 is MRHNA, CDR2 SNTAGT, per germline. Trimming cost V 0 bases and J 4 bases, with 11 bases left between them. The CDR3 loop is CASSDSISGADTQYF. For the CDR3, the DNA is TGTGCCAGCAGTGACTCAATTTCGGGGGCAGATACGCAGTATTTT.

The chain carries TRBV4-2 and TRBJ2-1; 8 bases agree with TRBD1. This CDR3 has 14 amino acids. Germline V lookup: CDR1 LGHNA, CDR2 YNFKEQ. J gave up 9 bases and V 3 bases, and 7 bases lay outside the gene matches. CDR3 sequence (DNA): TGTGCCAGCAGCCACGGACAGGGAAGTAGTGAGCAGTTCTTC. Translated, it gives CASSHGQGSSEQFF.